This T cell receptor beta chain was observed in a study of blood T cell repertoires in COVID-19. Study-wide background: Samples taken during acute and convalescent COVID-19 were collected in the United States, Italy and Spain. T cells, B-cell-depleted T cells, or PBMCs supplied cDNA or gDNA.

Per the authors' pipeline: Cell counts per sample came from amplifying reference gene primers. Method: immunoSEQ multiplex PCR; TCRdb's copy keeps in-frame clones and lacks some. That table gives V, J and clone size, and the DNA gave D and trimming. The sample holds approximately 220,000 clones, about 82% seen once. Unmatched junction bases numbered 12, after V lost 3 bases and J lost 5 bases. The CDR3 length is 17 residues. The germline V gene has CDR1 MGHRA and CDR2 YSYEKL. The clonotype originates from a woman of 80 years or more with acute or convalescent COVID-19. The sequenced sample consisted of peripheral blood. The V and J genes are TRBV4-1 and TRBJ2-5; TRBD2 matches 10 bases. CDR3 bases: TGCGCCAGCAGCCACTTTAGCGGGGGGCCTTATTGGGAGACCCAGTACTTC. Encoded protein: CASSHFSGGPYWETQYF.